The 28 T cell receptor beta chains reported below all come from one sample, sequenced in a study of OX40 agonist ivuxolimab in advanced cancers. Generated by immunoSEQ multiplex PCR, the TCRdb table keeps only in-frame clones and is missing some. The sample carries over 75,000 clones, roughly 90% recorded once. This specimen was CD4+ or CD8+ T cells sorted from blood, taken in a trial of the OX40 agonist ivuxolimab. The origin of the receptors is an adult with an advanced solid tumor such as melanoma, head and neck, liver or kidney cancer.

The V call is TRBV29-1, the J call TRBJ1-2, with TRBD1 matching over 7 bases. CDR1 is SQVTM, CDR2 ANQGSEA, per germline. The junction had 6 bases not matched to a gene; V was cut back by 6 bases and J by 5 bases. The CDR3 sequence is 12 residues long. CDR3 residues: CSVRGGLYGYTF. In DNA form, the CDR3 reads TGCAGCGTCAGGGGGGGGTTGTATGGCTACACCTTC.

J is TRBJ2-7 and V is TRBV6-5; D unresolved. Trimming removed 7 bases from V and 4 bases from J, with 17 bases in between. This CDR3 region has 14 residues. Germline CDR1 and CDR2: MNHEY and SVGAGI. CDR3 amino acids: CASKRYLLDYEQYF. The CDR3 bases are TGTGCCAGCAAACGGTACCTGTTAGATTACGAGCAGTACTTC.

The chain uses TRBV7-8 and TRBJ2-3; D unclear. The germline V gene encodes CDR1 SGHVS and CDR2 FQNEAQ. V gave up 0 bases and J gave up 0 bases, with 7 bases separating them. The CDR3 length is 15 residues. This chain's CDR3 is CASSLARVSTDTQYF. CDR3 bases: TGTGCCAGCAGCTTAGCACGGGTGAGCACAGATACGCAGTATTTT.

A single count supports this clone. The chain uses TRBV29-1 and TRBJ1-1; 7 bases agree with TRBD1. The V and J ends lost 5 bases and 4 bases, in that order; junction bases with no gene match: 7. CDR1 is SQVTM, CDR2 ANQGSEA, per germline. This CDR3 region has 13 residues. The CDR3 here is CSVNRGGSTEAFF. The CDR3 DNA reads as TGCAGCGTTAACAGGGGAGGTAGCACTGAAGCTTTCTTT.

The rearrangement links TRBV19 to TRBJ2-3; 7 bases are shared with TRBD1. The CDR3 is made up of 11 amino acids. The germline CDR1 and CDR2 sequences are LNHDA and SQIVND (reference sequence). Losses at the gene ends were 4 bases for V and 8 bases for J; bases not matched to a gene: 0. CDR3 sequence (DNA): TGTGCCAGTAGTACAGGGGGTACGCAGTATTTT. It codes for CASSTGGTQYF. Together with reference TRBV19 and TRBJ2-3, the CDR3 gives the full variable domain: DGGITQSPKYLFRKEGQNVTLSCEQNLNHDAMYWYRQDPGQGLRLIYYSQIVNDFQKGDIAEGYSVSREKKESFPLTVTSAQKNPTAFYLCASSTGGTQYFGPGTRLTVL.

V gene TRBV18 combines with J gene TRBJ2-7; no clear D. Germline values: CDR1 KGHSH, CDR2 LQKENI. The CDR3 consists of 13 residues. Trimming removed 6 bases from V and 5 bases from J, with 14 bases in between. CDR3 in DNA: TGTGCCAGCTCTACCACCACATTCCACGAGCAGTACTTC. Translating gives CASSTTTFHEQYF. The full variable domain, its missing parts supplied by reference TRBV18 and TRBJ2-7, is NAGVMQNPRHLVRRRGQEARLRCSPMKGHSHVYWYRQLPEEGLKFMVYLQKENIIDESGMPKERFSAEFPKEGPSILRIQQVVRGDSAAYFCASSTTTFHEQYFGPGTRLTVT.

The table lists this clone with a count of one. This chain connects TRBV6-5 to TRBJ2-7; the D is unclear. V was cut by 4 bases and J by 4 bases, with 11 bases left in between. CDR1 is MNHEY and CDR2 is SVGAGI in the germline V gene. This CDR3 has 13 residues. The CDR3 DNA sequence: TGTGCCAGCAGTTCCAGTGGTCGGTACGAGCAGTACTTC. This codes for CASSSSGRYEQYF.

This chain joins TRBV5-1 and TRBJ2-1, with D perhaps TRBD2 (5 bases). The V gene lost 2 bases and the J gene lost 10 bases, with 7 bases spanning the gap. Germline CDR1 and CDR2: SGHRS and YFSETQ. CDR3 length: 11 amino acids. CDR3 amino acids: CASSFGREQFF. CDR3 nucleotides: TGCGCCAGCAGCTTTGGGAGAGAGCAGTTCTTC.

The chain uses TRBV28 and TRBJ2-4, with 7 bases matching TRBD2. The CDR3 consists of 15 residues. The trim removed 5 bases at V and 7 bases at J, leaving 11 bases unmatched. Germline-derived CDR1 and CDR2 are MDHEN and SYDVKM. DNA for the CDR3: TGTGCCAGCAGTACTCAACTAGCGTTTGGGAACATTCAGTACTTC. Amino acid sequence: CASSTQLAFGNIQYF. Combining the CDR3 with reference TRBV28 and TRBJ2-4 gives the whole variable domain DVKVTQSSRYLVKRTGEKVFLECVQDMDHENMFWYRQDPGLGLRLIYFSYDVKMKEKGDIPEGYSVSREKKERFSLILESASTNQTSMYLCASSTQLAFGNIQYFGAGTRLSVL.

This chain connects TRBV11-3 to TRBJ2-7; D call uncertain. This CDR3 is 15 amino acids long. From germline, CDR1 is SGHNT and CDR2 YENEEA. Between the trimmed V and J ends, which lost 5 bases and 3 bases, there was a span of 17 bases. The CDR3 sequence is CASSPRRLDYYEQYF. CDR3 DNA sequence: TGTGCCAGCAGCCCCAGACGGCTCGATTACTACGAGCAGTACTTC.

This chain joins TRBV19 and TRBJ1-5; D perhaps matches TRBD1 (5 bases). Germline CDR1 is LNHDA and CDR2 is SQIVND (reference sequence). This CDR3 is 14 amino acids long. Between the trimmed V and J ends, which lost 7 bases and 1 base, there was a span of 11 bases. The CDR3 region has the DNA TGTGCCAGTACGGAACAGGCAAGCAATCAGCCCCAGCATTTT. It specifies CASTEQASNQPQHF. Variable domain in full (rest from reference TRBV19 and TRBJ1-5): DGGITQSPKYLFRKEGQNVTLSCEQNLNHDAMYWYRQDPGQGLRLIYYSQIVNDFQKGDIAEGYSVSREKKESFPLTVTSAQKNPTAFYLCASTEQASNQPQHFGDGTRLSIL.

V usage is TRBV10-2 and J usage is TRBJ2-5; 7 bases map to TRBD1. V gave up 3 bases and J gave up 5 bases; unmatched junction bases: 9. From germline, CDR1 is WSHSY and CDR2 SAAADI. This CDR3 contains 15 residues. CDR3 bases: TGCGCCAGCAGTGAAGAGGGGGCGAGTAGGGAGACCCAGTACTTC. Its protein is CASSEEGASRETQYF.

This clone has just one count. The CDR3 sequence is CAWRPGGNTIYF. The CDR3 nucleotides are TGTGCCTGGAGGCCCGGGGGAAACACCATATATTTT. This sequence joins TRBV30 and TRBJ1-3; D unresolved. CDR3 length: 12 amino acids. V was trimmed by 3 bases and J by 4 bases, leaving 7 bases between them. The V gene's germline CDR1 is GTSNPN and CDR2 SVGIG (reference sequence).

This chain joins TRBV28 and TRBJ1-2, with 7 bases lining up with TRBD1. V gave up 5 bases and J gave up 4 bases; unmatched junction bases: 10. The CDR3 has 15 residues. Germline values: CDR1 MDHEN, CDR2 SYDVKM. The CDR3 sequence is CASSTLTGVVYGYTF. CDR3 coding DNA: TGTGCCAGCAGTACCCTCACAGGGGTGGTCTATGGCTACACCTTC.

The J gene is TRBJ2-7, the V gene TRBV11-2; perhaps TRBD2 as D (6 bases). The V end lost 2 bases, the J end lost 5 bases, and 19 bases lay between the germline ends. In germline, CDR1 is SGHAT, CDR2 FQNNGV. This CDR3 has 16 residues. DNA of the CDR3: TGTGCCAGCAGCTTACTAGCGAGGCCGGAGCCCCACGAGCAGTACTTC. Its translation: CASSLLARPEPHEQYF.

This sequence joins TRBV7-6 and TRBJ2-1; TRBD2 aligns across 8 bases. With V trimmed by 1 base and J by 3 bases, 5 bases remained unmatched. This CDR3 has 16 amino acids. Germline CDR1 SGHVS, CDR2 FNYEAQ. CDR3 protein: CASSLEQAGGYNEQFF. Here the CDR3 DNA reads TGTGCCAGCAGCTTAGAGCAGGCGGGAGGCTACAATGAGCAGTTCTTC. Full variable domain (rest looked up from reference TRBV7-6 and TRBJ2-1): GAGVSQSPRYKVTKRGQDVALRCDPISGHVSLYWYRQALGQGPEFLTYFNYEAQQDKSGLPNDRFSAERPEGSISTLTIQRTEQRDSAMYRCASSLEQAGGYNEQFFGPGTRLTVL.

The chain joins TRBV19 to TRBJ1-1; maybe TRBD1 (6 bases). The V end was cut by 3 bases, the J end by 6 bases, with 14 bases between. Germline V gives CDR1 LNHDA, CDR2 SQIVND (reference sequence). CDR3 length: 14 amino acids. CDR3 nucleotide sequence: TGTGCCAGTAGTATCGGGGGGCTCTTGCCTGAAGCTTTCTTT. It encodes CASSIGGLLPEAFF.

The gene calls are TRBV28 and TRBJ1-5; D uncertain. Germline CDR1 and CDR2: MDHEN and SYDVKM. V was cut by 6 bases and J by 2 bases, with 8 bases left in between. The CDR3 runs to 13 residues. The CDR3 spells CASRREGNQPQHF. The CDR3 DNA reads as TGTGCCAGCAGGCGGGAGGGCAATCAGCCCCAGCATTTT.

The DNA of the CDR3 is TGTGCCAGCAGATCGCCGGGACTAGTCGATGAGCAGTTCTTC. It translates to CASRSPGLVDEQFF. The J gene is TRBJ2-1, the V gene TRBV28; 8 nucleotides line up with TRBD2. This CDR3 contains 14 residues. V trimming: 6 bases; J trimming: 8 bases; junction bases outside the gene matches: 9. Germline loops: CDR1 MDHEN, CDR2 SYDVKM.

The sample holds one count of this clone. The chain is built from TRBV19 and TRBJ2-2, with a tentative D call TRBD2 (5 bases). Germline CDR1 and CDR2: LNHDA and SQIVND (reference sequence). V was trimmed by 4 bases and J by 4 bases, leaving 19 bases between them. The CDR3 totals 17 residues. The CDR3 region has the DNA TGTGCCAGTAGTAATGAGGGCTATACAGTCCTCACCGGGGAGCTGTTTTTT. Protein: CASSNEGYTVLTGELFF.

The chain couples TRBV18 to TRBJ1-5; unclear D gene. CDR1 is KGHSH and CDR2 is LQKENI in the germline V gene. V lost 3 bases and J lost 0, with 18 bases in between. This CDR3 has 18 amino acids. For the CDR3, the DNA is TGTGCCAGCTCACCGGATCCAACGGCAGGTTATAGCAATCAGCCCCAGCATTTT. Encoded protein: CASSPDPTAGYSNQPQHF.

The V call is TRBV14, the J call TRBJ2-5, with D perhaps matching TRBD1 (6 bases). The germline V and J ends were trimmed by 3 bases and 7 bases, with 15 bases remaining between them. Germline V CDR1 and CDR2: SGHDN, FVKESK. The CDR3 is made up of 14 amino acids. CDR3 region: CASSQAHRAGTQYF. CDR3 nucleotide sequence: TGTGCCAGCAGCCAGGCCCACAGGGCTGGGACCCAGTACTTC.

The chain joins TRBV7-2 to TRBJ2-3; 7 bases line up with TRBD2. V shed 5 bases, J shed 4 bases, and the junction held 15 bases outside the gene matches. CDR3 length: 17 amino acids. Germline V gene lookup returns CDR1 SGHTA and CDR2 FQGNSA. The CDR3 DNA is TGTGCCAGCAGCCAAGGGGTCGGCGGGAGAGGGGCAGATACGCAGTATTTT. It yields the protein CASSQGVGGRGADTQYF.

This chain uses TRBV28 with TRBJ2-7; 7 bases line up with TRBD2. Germline V gives CDR1 MDHEN, CDR2 SYDVKM. The trim removed 8 bases at V and 3 bases at J, leaving 10 bases unmatched. The CDR3 runs 14 residues. CDR3 DNA: TGTGCCAGCGGCCCACATTCTAGCGGCTACGAGCAGTACTTC. Translating gives CASGPHSSGYEQYF.

In its sample, this clone was seen a few times. V usage is TRBV10-3 and J usage is TRBJ2-1; 14 bases agree with TRBD2. CDR1 is ENHRY and CDR2 is SYGVKD in the germline V gene. This CDR3 comprises 17 residues. Trimming cost V 7 bases and J 1 base; bases outside gene matches: 6. CDR3 protein: CAIMGTSGSQSYNEQFF. For the CDR3, the DNA is TGTGCCATCATGGGGACTAGCGGGAGTCAGTCCTACAATGAGCAGTTCTTC.

V usage is TRBV30 and J usage is TRBJ2-7, with no clear D. Trimming cost V 2 bases and J 6 bases, with 20 bases left between them. The germline gives CDR1 GTSNPN, CDR2 SVGIG (reference sequence). CDR3 length: 15 residues. CDR3: CAWSRTTLRVSEQYF. CDR3 nucleotide sequence: TGTGCCTGGAGTCGGACGACCCTTAGGGTCTCCGAGCAGTACTTC.

The V and J genes are TRBV14 and TRBJ1-2; TRBD1 matches at 7 bases. The CDR3 is made up of 14 amino acids. CDR1 is SGHDN and CDR2 is FVKESK in the germline V gene. The V and J ends lost 3 bases and 8 bases, in that order; junction bases with no gene match: 9. CDR3 in amino acids: CASSHPRGGEGYTF. The DNA for the CDR3 is TGTGCCAGCAGCCACCCTCGAGGGGGCGAAGGCTACACCTTC.

The count of this clone is one. The CDR3 nucleotides are TGTGCCAGCAGCTTCGCCGGGGGCGGGCTAAACTACGAGCAGTACTTC. This gives the protein CASSFAGGGLNYEQYF. The chain joins TRBV11-3 to TRBJ2-7; D is tentatively TRBD1 or TRBD2 (6 bases each). Germline lookup yields CDR1 SGHNT and CDR2 YENEEA. Trimming stripped 3 bases from V and 3 bases from J, with 18 bases between. The CDR3 runs to 16 residues.